A single T cell receptor beta chain is shown here with its context. What it binds is not known. Primers for the PCR totalled 60 Vbeta and 13 Jbeta. Using immunoSEQ multiplex PCR, the repertoire was profiled, and TCRdb retains in-frame clones only, with some absent. Of about 110,000 clones listed, over 60% are singletons. These data originate in a study of cytomegalovirus exposure and HLA in healthy donors. In germline, CDR1 is SGHRS, CDR2 YFSETQ. This CDR3 comprises 15 residues. With V trimmed by 4 bases and J by 2 bases, 3 bases remained unmatched. General observations from the study: TRBV6-2, TRBV6-3 and some other V segments were unresolvable in 87-base-pair reads.

This sequence originates from a young woman in good health and CMV-seronegative. Source material: PBMCs. The chain joins TRBV5-1 to TRBJ1-5, with 10 bases fitting TRBD1. As DNA, the CDR3 is TGCGCCAGCAGCCCTGGACAGGGGGGCAATCAGCCCCAGCATTTT. It yields the protein CASSPGQGGNQPQHF.